The present entry profiles one T cell receptor (beta chain) with its context. Its specificity is unknown. Naive CD8 isolation took CD45RO-negative cells positively selected for CCR7 and excluded terminally differentiated effector memory CD45RA+ cells. Caucasian adults residing in Nashville, Tennessee made up all the donors. These data are taken from a study of shared clonotypes between healthy human individuals. Study-wide context: The cohort had a couple of women and a few men, ages 18 to 49.

Germline CDR1 and CDR2: MDHEN and SYDVKM. Trimming pared 0 bases from V and 3 bases from J, leaving 11 bases between. This CDR3 comprises 15 residues. Generated by immunoSEQ multiplex PCR, the TCRdb table keeps only in-frame clones and is missing some. The sample records around 560,000 clones, 85% to 95% being singletons. The study, taken as a whole, reports: There were few donors, and this limited the genetic and exposure-history diversity represented.

Sequencing input: naive CD8+ T cells sorted from blood. The rearrangement joins TRBV28 to TRBJ1-2; D might be TRBD1 (6 bases). This clonotype originated in a woman in her 30s in good health. CDR3 coding DNA: TGTGCCAGCAGTTTATGGGCAGGGGCGGACTATGGCTACACCTTC. It codes for CASSLWAGADYGYTF.